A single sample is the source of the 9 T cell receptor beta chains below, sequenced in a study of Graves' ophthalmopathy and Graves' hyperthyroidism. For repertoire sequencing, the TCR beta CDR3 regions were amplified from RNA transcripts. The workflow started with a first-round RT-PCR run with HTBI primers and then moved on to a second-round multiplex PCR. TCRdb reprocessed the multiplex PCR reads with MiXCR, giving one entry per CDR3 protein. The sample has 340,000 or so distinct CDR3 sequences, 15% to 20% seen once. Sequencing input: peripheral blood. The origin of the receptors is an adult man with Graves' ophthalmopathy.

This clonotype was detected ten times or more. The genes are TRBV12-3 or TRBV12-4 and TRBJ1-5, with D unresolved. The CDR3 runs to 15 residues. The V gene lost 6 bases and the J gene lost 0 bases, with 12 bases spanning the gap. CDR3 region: CASRLSLDSNQPQHF. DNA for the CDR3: TGTGCCAGCAGACTGAGCCTAGATAGCAATCAGCCCCAGCATTTT.

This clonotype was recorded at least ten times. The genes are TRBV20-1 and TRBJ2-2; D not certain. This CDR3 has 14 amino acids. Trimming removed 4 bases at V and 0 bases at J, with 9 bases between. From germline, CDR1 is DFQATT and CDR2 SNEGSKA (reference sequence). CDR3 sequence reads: CSATATPNTGELFF. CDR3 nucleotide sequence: TGCAGTGCTACTGCGACACCGAACACCGGGGAGCTGTTTTTT.

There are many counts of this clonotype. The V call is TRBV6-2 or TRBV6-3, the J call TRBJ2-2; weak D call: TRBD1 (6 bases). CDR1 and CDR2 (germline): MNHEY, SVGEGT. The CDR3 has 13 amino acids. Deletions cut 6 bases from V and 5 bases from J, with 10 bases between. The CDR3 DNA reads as TGTGCCAGCAGCCAAACAGGGACCGGGGAGCTGTTTTTT. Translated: CASSQTGTGELFF.

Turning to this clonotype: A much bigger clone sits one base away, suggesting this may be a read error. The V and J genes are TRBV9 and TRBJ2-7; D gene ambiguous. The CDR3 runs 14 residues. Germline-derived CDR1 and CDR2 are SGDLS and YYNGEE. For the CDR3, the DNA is TGTGCCAGCAGCGTATCGCCAGACTCCTACGGGCAGTACTTC. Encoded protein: CASSVSPDSYGQYF.

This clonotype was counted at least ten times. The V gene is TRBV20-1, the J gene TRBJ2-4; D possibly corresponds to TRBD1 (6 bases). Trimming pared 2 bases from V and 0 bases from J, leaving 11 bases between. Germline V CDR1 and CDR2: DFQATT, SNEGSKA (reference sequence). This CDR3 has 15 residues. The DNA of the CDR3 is TGCAGTGCTAGAAGTCAGGGGATAGCCAAAAACATTCAGTACTTC. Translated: CSARSQGIAKNIQYF.

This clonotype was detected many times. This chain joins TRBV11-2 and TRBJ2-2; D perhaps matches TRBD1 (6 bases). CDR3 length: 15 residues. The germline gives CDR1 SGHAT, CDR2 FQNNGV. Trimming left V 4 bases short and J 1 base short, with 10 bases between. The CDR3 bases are TGTGCCAGCAGCTCCGGGACAAGGAACACCGGGGAGCTGTTTTTT. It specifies CASSSGTRNTGELFF.

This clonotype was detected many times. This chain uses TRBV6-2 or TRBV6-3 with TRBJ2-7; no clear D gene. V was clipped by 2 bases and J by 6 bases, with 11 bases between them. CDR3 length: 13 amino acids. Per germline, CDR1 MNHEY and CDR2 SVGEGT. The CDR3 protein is CASSYQRFTEQYF. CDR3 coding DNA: TGTGCCAGCAGTTACCAACGATTCACCGAGCAGTACTTC.

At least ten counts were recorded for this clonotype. CDR3 nucleotide sequence: TGTGCCAGCAGCCCGACGAGGCCTCTTATAGGATCTGGAAACACCATATATTTT. Its protein product is CASSPTRPLIGSGNTIYF. This chain links TRBV12-3 or TRBV12-4 with TRBJ1-3; D remains unclear. The CDR3 has 18 amino acids. Trimming left V 6 bases short and J 1 base short, with 22 bases between.

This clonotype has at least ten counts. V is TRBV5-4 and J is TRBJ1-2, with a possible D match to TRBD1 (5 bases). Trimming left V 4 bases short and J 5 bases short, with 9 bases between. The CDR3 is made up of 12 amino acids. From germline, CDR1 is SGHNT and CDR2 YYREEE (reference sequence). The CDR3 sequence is CASSRDVYGYTF. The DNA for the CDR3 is TGTGCCAGCAGCCGGGACGTATATGGCTACACCTTC. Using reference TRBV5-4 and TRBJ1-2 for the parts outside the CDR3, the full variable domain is ETGVTQSPTHLIKTRGQQVTLRCSSQSGHNTVSWYQQALGQGPQFIFQYYREEENGRGNFPPRFSGLQFPNYSSELNVNALELDDSALYLCASSRDVYGYTFGSGTRLTVV.